This TCR beta chain was captured in a study of CD8 T cells in ankylosing spondylitis. Regarding the study as a whole: Disease-linked clones were reportedly significantly enriched in matched ankylosing spondylitis synovial fluid. A motif of eight highly homologous TCR beta variants was seen as apparently characteristic of ankylosing spondylitis blood.

The CDR3 extends over 16 amino acids. Germline CDR1 SGHRS, CDR2 YFSETQ. The V and J ends lost 0 bases and 4 bases respectively, with 15 bases between them. On this clonotype itself: Its specificity is unknown.

TCRdb re-called the 5' RACE reads with MiXCR, one entry per CDR3 protein. The sample gives just under 550,000 distinct CDR3 sequences, roughly 13% of which show up once; approximately 6.3% is in the top ten. V usage is TRBV5-1 and J usage is TRBJ2-3; the D gene is possibly TRBD2 (6 bases). The sequencing sample was made of blood, either unsorted or a sorted T cell fraction (not recorded which). The source is a male donor with ankylosing spondylitis. CDR3 in amino acids: CASSLAVGDSSDTQYF. CDR3 bases: TGCGCCAGCAGCTTGGCCGTGGGGGACTCGTCAGATACGCAGTATTTT.